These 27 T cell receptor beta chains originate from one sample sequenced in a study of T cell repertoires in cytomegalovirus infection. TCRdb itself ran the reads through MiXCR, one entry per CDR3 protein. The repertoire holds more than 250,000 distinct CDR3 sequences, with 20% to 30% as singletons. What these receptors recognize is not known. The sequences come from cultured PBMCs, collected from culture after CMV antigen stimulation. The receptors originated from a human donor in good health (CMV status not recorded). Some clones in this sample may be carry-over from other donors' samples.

CDR3 sequence reads: CASSPGQALGTQYF. The CDR3 DNA sequence: TGTGCCAGCAGCCCCGGACAGGCTTTGGGTACGCAGTATTTT. The genes are TRBV7-3 and TRBJ2-3; 7 bases align to TRBD1. The CDR3 spans 14 residues. After removal of 5 bases from V and 8 bases from J, the junction contained 10 bases not matched to a gene. CDR1 SGHTA and CDR2 FQGTGA come from the germline V gene.

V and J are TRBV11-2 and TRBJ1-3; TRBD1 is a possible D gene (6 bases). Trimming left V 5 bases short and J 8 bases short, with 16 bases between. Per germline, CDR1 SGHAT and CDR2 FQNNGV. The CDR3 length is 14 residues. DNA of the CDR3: TGTGCCAGCAGCCCCCCCGGGGGCCGAGACACCATATATTTT. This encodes CASSPPGGRDTIYF.

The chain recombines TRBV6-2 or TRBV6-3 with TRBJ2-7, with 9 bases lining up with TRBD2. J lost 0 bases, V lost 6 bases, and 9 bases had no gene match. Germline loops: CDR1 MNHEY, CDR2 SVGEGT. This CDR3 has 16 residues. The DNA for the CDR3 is TGTGCCAGCAGCCCTAAAAGCGGGAGGCCCTCCTACGAGCAGTACGTC. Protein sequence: CASSPKSGRPSYEQYV.

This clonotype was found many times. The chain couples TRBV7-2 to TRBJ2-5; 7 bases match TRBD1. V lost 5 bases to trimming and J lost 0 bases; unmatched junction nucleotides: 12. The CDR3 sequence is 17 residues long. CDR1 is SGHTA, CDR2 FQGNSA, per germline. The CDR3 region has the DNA TGTGCCAGCAGCCCTCGAGGGGGCTGGCTACACCAAGAGACCCAGTACTTC. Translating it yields CASSPRGGWLHQETQYF. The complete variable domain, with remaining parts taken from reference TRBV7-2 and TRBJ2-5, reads GAGVSQSPSNKVTEKGKDVELRCDPISGHTALYWYRQSLGQGLEFLIYFQGNSAPDKSGLPSDRFSAERTGGSVSTLTIQRTQQEDSAVYLCASSPRGGWLHQETQYFGPGTRLLVL.

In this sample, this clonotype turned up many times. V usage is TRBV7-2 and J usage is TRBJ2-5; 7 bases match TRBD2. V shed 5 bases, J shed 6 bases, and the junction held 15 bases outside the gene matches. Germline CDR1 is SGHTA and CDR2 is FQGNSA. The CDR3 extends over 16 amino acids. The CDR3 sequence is CASSHGEGGHWKTQYF. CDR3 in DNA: TGTGCCAGCAGCCACGGGGAGGGTGGACATTGGAAGACCCAGTACTTC.

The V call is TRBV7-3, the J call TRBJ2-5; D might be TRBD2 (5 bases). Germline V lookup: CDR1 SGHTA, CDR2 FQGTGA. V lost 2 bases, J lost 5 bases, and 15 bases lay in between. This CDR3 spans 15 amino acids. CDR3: CASSLAAQSGETQYF. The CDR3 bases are TGTGCCAGCAGCTTAGCAGCCCAATCGGGGGAGACCCAGTACTTC.

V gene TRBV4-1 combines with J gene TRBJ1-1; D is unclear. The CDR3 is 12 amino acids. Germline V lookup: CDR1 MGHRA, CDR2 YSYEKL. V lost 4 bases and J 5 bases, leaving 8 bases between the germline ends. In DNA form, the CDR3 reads TGCGCCAGCAGCCGCTCGGGTACTGAAGCTTTCTTT. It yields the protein CASSRSGTEAFF.

CDR3 DNA sequence: TGTGCTAGTGGTTTGACTAGAGATGAGCAGTTCTTC. Amino acid sequence: CASGLTRDEQFF. The V gene is TRBV12-5, the J gene TRBJ2-1; D is perhaps TRBD2 (5 bases). The CDR3 covers 12 residues. V dropped 2 bases and J dropped 8 bases, with 7 bases sitting between them. Germline V lookup: CDR1 LGHNT, CDR2 FRNRAP. Full variable domain (remainder filled in from reference TRBV12-5 and TRBJ2-1): DARVTQTPRHKVTEMGQEVTMRCQPILGHNTVFWYRQTMMQGLELLAYFRNRAPLDDSGMPKDRFSAEMPDATLATLKIQPSEPRDSAVYFCASGLTRDEQFFGPGTRLTVL.

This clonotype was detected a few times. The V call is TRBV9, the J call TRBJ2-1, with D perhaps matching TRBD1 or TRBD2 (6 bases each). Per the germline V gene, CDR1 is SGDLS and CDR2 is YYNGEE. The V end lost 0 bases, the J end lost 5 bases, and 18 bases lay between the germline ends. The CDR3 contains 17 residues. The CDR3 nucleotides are TGTGCCAGCAGCGTAGAGGCAGGAGGGGGACCGAACAATGAGCAGTTCTTC. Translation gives CASSVEAGGGPNNEQFF.

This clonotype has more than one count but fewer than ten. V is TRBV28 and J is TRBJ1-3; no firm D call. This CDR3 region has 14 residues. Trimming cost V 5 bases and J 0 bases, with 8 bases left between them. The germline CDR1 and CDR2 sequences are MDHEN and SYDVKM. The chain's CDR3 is CASSTPDSGNTIYF. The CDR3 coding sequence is TGTGCCAGCAGTACACCCGACTCTGGAAACACCATATATTTT.

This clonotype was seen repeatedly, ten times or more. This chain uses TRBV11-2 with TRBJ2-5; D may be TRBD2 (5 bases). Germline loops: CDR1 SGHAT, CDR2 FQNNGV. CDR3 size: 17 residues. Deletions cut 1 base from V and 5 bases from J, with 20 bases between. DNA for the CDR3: TGTGCCAGCAGCTTAGCGGGAATCGGGGTCTCGCGCGAGACCCAGTACTTC. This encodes CASSLAGIGVSRETQYF.

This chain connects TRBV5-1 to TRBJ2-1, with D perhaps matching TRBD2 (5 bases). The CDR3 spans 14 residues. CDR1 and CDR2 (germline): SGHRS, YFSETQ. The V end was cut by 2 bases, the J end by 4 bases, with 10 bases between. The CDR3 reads CASSLSSRYNEQFF. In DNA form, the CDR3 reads TGCGCCAGCAGCTTATCTAGCAGATACAATGAGCAGTTCTTC. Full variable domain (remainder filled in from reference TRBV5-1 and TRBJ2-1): KAGVTQTPRYLIKTRGQQVTLSCSPISGHRSVSWYQQTPGQGLQFLFEYFSETQRNKGNFPGRFSGRQFSNSRSEMNVSTLELGDSALYLCASSLSSRYNEQFFGPGTRLTVL.

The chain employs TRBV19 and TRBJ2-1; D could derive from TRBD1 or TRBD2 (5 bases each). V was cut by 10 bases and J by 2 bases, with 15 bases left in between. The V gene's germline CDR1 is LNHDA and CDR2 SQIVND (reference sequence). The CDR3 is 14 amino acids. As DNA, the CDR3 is TGTGCCACGAAGGACGGGGCGGCCTACAATGAGCAGTTCTTC. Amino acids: CATKDGAAYNEQFF.

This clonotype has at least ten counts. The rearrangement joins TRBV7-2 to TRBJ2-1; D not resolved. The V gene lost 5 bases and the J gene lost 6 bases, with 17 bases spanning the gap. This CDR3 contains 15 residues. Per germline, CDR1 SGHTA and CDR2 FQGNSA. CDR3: CASSPGIRVFNEQFF. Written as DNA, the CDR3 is TGTGCCAGCAGCCCCGGAATCAGAGTCTTCAATGAGCAGTTCTTC.

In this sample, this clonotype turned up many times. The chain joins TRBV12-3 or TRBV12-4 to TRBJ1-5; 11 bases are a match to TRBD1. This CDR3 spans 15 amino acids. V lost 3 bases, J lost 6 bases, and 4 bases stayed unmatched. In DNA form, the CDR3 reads TGTGCCAGCAGTTTGGACAGGGGGCCGGGTCAGCCCCAGCATTTT. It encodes CASSLDRGPGQPQHF.

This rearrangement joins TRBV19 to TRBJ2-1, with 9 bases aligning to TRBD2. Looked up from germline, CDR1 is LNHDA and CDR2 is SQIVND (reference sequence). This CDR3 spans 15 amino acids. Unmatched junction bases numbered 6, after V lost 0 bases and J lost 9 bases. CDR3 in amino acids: CASSIDGTSSGEQFF. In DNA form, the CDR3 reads TGTGCCAGTAGTATAGACGGGACTAGCTCCGGTGAGCAGTTCTTC.

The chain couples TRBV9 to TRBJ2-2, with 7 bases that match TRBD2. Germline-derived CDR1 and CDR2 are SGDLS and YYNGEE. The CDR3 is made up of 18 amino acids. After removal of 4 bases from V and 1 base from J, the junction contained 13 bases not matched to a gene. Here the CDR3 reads CASSPHPPSGLNTGELFF. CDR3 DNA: TGTGCCAGCAGCCCACACCCCCCTAGCGGATTGAACACCGGGGAGCTGTTTTTT.

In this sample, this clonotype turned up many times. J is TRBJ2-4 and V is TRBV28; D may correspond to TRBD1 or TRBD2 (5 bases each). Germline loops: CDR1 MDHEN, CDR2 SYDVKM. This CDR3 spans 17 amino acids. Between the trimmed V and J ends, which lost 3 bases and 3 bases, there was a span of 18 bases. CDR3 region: CASSFETGLVGKNIQYF. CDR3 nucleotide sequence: TGTGCCAGCAGTTTCGAAACGGGGCTGGTGGGCAAAAACATTCAGTACTTC.

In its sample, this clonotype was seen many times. The CDR3 DNA sequence: TGTGCCAGCAGCCGGGACCCGGACACTGAAGCTTTCTTT. Translation: CASSRDPDTEAFF. The chain carries TRBV7-3 and TRBJ1-1, with a possible D match to TRBD1 (5 bases). Trimming took off 5 bases at V and 3 bases at J, with 10 bases between the two ends. The CDR3 length is 13 residues. CDR1 SGHTA and CDR2 FQGTGA come from the germline V gene.

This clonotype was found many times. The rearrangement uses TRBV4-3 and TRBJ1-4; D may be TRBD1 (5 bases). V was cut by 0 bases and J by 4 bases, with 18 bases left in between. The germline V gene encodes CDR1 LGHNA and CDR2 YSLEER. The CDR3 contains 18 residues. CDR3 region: CASSQDWAGRSVNEKLFF. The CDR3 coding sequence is TGCGCCAGCAGCCAAGACTGGGCAGGGAGGAGCGTTAATGAAAAACTGTTTTTT.

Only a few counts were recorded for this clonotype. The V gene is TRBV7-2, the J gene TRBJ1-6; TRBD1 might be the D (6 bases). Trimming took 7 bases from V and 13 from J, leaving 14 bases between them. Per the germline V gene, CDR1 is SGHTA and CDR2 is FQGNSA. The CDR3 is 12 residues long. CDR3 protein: CASTLPGAPLHF. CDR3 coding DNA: TGTGCCAGCACCCTCCCGGGGGCGCCCCTCCACTTT.

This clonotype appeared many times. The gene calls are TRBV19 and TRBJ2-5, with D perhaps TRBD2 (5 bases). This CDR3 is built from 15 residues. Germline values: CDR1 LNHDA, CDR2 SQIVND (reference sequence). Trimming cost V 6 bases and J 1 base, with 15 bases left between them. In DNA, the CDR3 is TGTGCCAGTAGCCTAGCCGGATCAGCCCAAGAGACCCAGTACTTC. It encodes CASSLAGSAQETQYF. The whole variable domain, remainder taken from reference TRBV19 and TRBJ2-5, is DGGITQSPKYLFRKEGQNVTLSCEQNLNHDAMYWYRQDPGQGLRLIYYSQIVNDFQKGDIAEGYSVSREKKESFPLTVTSAQKNPTAFYLCASSLAGSAQETQYFGPGTRLLVL.

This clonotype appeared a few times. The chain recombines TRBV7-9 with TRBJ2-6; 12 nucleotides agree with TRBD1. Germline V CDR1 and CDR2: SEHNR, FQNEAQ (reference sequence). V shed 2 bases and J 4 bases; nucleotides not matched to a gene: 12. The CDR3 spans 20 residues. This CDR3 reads CASSLLRPGQGARGANVLTF. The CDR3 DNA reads TGTGCCAGCAGCTTACTCAGACCGGGACAGGGGGCGCGAGGGGCCAACGTCCTGACTTTC.

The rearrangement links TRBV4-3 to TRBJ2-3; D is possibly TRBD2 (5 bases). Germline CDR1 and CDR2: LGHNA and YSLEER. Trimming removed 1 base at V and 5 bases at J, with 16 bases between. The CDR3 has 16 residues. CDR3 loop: CASSQATTNLGDTQYF. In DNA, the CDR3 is TGCGCCAGCAGCCAAGCAACGACTAACCTCGGAGATACGCAGTATTTT.

CDR3 loop: CATSRDSGTGNYGYTF. CDR3 coding DNA: TGTGCCACCAGCAGAGATAGTGGGACAGGGAACTATGGCTACACCTTC. V usage is TRBV15 and J usage is TRBJ1-2, with TRBD1 identical over 9 bases. Germline V gives CDR1 LNHNV, CDR2 YYDKDF (reference sequence). The CDR3 loop spans 16 amino acids. The ends lost 0 bases at V and 2 bases at J; junction bases unmatched: 4.

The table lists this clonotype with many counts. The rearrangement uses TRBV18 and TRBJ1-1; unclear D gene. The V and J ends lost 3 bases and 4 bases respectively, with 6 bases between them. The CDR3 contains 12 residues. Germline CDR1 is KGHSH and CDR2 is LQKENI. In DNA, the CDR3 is TGTGCCAGCTCACCTCTTCCCACTGAAGCTTTCTTT. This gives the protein CASSPLPTEAFF.

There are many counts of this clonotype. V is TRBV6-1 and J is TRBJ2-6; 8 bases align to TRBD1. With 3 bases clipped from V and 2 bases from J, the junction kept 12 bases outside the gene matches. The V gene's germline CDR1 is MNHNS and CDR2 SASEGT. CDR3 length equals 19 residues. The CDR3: CASSDETGTGWTGANVLTF. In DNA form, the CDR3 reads TGTGCCAGCAGTGATGAAACCGGGACAGGATGGACTGGGGCCAACGTCCTGACTTTC.